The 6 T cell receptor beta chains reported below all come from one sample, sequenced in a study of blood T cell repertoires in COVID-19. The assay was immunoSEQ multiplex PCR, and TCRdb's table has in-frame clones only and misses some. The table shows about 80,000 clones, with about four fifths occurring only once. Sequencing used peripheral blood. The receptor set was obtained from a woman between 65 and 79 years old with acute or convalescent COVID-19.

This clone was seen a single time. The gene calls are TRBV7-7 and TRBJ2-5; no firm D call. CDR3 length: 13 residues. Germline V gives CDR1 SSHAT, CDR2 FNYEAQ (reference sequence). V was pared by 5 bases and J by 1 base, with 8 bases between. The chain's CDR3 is CASSLRRQETQYF. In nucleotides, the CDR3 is TGTGCCAGCAGCCTACGCCGCCAAGAGACCCAGTACTTC.

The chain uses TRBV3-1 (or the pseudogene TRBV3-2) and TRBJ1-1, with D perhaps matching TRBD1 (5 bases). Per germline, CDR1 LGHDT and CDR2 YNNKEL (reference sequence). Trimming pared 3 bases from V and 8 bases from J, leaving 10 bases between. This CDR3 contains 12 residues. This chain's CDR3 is CASSQRGTEAFF. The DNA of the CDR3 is TGTGCCAGCAGCCAGCGGGGGACGGAAGCTTTCTTT.

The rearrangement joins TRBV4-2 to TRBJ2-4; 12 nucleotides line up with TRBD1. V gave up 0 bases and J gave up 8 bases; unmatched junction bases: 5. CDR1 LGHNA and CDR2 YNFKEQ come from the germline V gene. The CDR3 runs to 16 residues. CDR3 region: CASSQDGTGGLDIQYF. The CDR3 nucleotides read TGTGCCAGCAGCCAAGACGGGACAGGGGGCTTGGACATTCAGTACTTC.

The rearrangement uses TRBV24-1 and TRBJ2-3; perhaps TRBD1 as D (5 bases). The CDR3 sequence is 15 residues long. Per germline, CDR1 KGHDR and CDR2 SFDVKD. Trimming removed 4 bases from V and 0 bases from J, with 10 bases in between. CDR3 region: CATSDRAGSTDTQYF. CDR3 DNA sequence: TGTGCCACCAGTGACAGGGCTGGTAGCACAGATACGCAGTATTTT.

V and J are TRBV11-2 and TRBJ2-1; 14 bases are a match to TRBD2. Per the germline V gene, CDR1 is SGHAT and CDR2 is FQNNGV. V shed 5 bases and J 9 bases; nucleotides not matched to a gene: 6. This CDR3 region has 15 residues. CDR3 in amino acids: CASSQRLAGGSEQFF. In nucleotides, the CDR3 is TGTGCCAGCAGCCAACGACTAGCGGGGGGGAGTGAGCAGTTCTTC.

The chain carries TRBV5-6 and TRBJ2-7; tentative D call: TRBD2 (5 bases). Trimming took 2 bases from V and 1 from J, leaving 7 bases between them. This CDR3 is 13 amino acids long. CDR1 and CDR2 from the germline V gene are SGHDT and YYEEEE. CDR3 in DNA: TGTGCCAGCAGCTTCATAGCGTCCTACGAGCAGTACTTC. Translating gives CASSFIASYEQYF. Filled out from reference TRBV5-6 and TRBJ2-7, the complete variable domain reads DAGVTQSPTHLIKTRGQQVTLRCSPKSGHDTVSWYQQALGQGPQFIFQYYEEEERQRGNFPDRFSGHQFPNYSSELNVNALLLGDSALYLCASSFIASYEQYFGPGTRLTVT.